Listed here are 15 T cell receptor beta chains from one sample, sequenced in a study of CD8 T cells in Susac syndrome. Random hexamers were used to reverse transcribe about 0.45 to 1 ug of RNA. TCRdb analysed the immunoSEQ multiplex PCR reads with MiXCR anew, one entry per CDR3 protein. This sample yields approximately 230,000 distinct CDR3 sequences, of which 93% are seen a single time; less than 0.075% belongs to the top ten. The specimen sequenced was CD4+ T cells from PBMCs. These receptors were collected from a human donor with multiple sclerosis.

The gene calls are TRBV20-1 and TRBJ2-4; 9 bases match TRBD1. This CDR3 region has 12 residues. J was trimmed by 10 bases and V by 2 bases; bases with no gene match: 3. Germline assignment: CDR1 DFQATT and CDR2 SNEGSKA (reference sequence). This CDR3 is CSARRTGEIQYF. The CDR3 DNA is TGCAGTGCTAGACGGACAGGGGAGATTCAGTACTTC.

This clonotype was recorded only once. This sequence joins TRBV10-1 and TRBJ1-5; possibly TRBD1 for D (5 bases). CDR3 length: 15 residues. The germline V gene has CDR1 WNHNN and CDR2 SYGVQD (reference sequence). V lost 4 bases to trimming and J lost 0 bases, with 10 bases between them. CDR3 in DNA: TGCGCCAGCAGTGGTGGGACGGGTAGCAATCAGCCCCAGCATTTT. This codes for CASSGGTGSNQPQHF.

This sequence joins TRBV18 and TRBJ1-6, with a possible D match to TRBD1 (6 bases). V was trimmed by 3 bases and J by 7 bases, leaving 13 bases between them. This CDR3 contains 15 residues. Germline V gene sequence: CDR1 KGHSH, CDR2 LQKENI. CDR3 in DNA: TGTGCCAGCTCACCGACAGGTTCTTCGAATTCACCCCTCCACTTT. It specifies CASSPTGSSNSPLHF.

The chain couples TRBV4-1 to TRBJ2-2, with D perhaps TRBD1 (5 bases). This CDR3 comprises 15 residues. Per the germline V gene, CDR1 is MGHRA and CDR2 is YSYEKL. V dropped 4 bases and J dropped 5 bases, with 14 bases sitting between them. The CDR3 here is CASSPSSGMTGELFF. CDR3 sequence (DNA): TGCGCCAGCAGCCCTAGTTCAGGGATGACCGGGGAGCTGTTTTTT.

The chain couples TRBV3-1 to TRBJ2-5; TRBD2 aligns across 7 bases. Per germline, CDR1 LGHDT and CDR2 YNNKEL (reference sequence). Trimming at V came to 0 bases and at J to 7 bases, leaving 2 bases not matched to a gene. The CDR3 runs 13 residues. CDR3 bases: TGTGCCAGCAGCCAAGAGGGAGGGCGGACCCAGTACTTC. As protein: CASSQEGGRTQYF.

This clonotype was counted a few times. The gene calls are TRBV20-1 and TRBJ1-5; D not resolved. Germline CDR1 is DFQATT and CDR2 is SNEGSKA (reference sequence). The CDR3 consists of 15 residues. With 0 bases removed from V and 4 bases from J, the gap between germline ends came to 13 bases. This chain's CDR3 is CSARDASGRNQPQHF. The DNA of the CDR3 is TGCAGTGCTAGAGATGCTAGCGGCAGAAATCAGCCCCAGCATTTT.

The CDR3: CASSQDFAGVVKTQYF. The CDR3 DNA reads TGCGCCAGCAGCCAAGATTTCGCAGGGGTAGTAAAGACCCAGTACTTC. This sequence joins TRBV4-1 and TRBJ2-5, with D possibly TRBD1 on 6 matching bases. Between the trimmed V and J ends, which lost 0 bases and 6 bases, there was a span of 17 bases. This CDR3 has 16 residues. CDR1 is MGHRA and CDR2 is YSYEKL in the germline V gene.

V gene TRBV11-2 combines with J gene TRBJ2-4; 8 positions agree with TRBD2. The CDR3 runs 16 residues. CDR1 is SGHAT and CDR2 is FQNNGV in the germline V gene. V trimming: 1 base; J trimming: 4 bases; junction bases outside the gene matches: 6. CDR3 sequence (DNA): TGTGCCAGCAGCTTAGCGGGAGGGACCTTAAAAAACATTCAGTACTTC. Its translation is CASSLAGGTLKNIQYF.

This clonotype has a single count. This sequence joins TRBV11-3 and TRBJ1-1, with TRBD1 as a possible D gene (6 bases). Trimming took off 0 bases at V and 3 bases at J, with 17 bases between the two ends. The length of the CDR3 is 17 residues. CDR1 and CDR2 (germline): SGHNT, YENEEA. CDR3 bases: TGTGCCAGCAGCTTAGAAGGATGGGGGCGAAGGGACACTGAAGCTTTCTTT. Protein: CASSLEGWGRRDTEAFF. Full variable domain (rest looked up from reference TRBV11-3 and TRBJ1-1): EAGVVQSPRYKIIEKKQPVAFWCNPISGHNTLYWYLQNLGQGPELLIRYENEEAVDDSQLPKDRFSAERLKGVDSTLKIQPAELGDSAVYLCASSLEGWGRRDTEAFFGQGTRLTVV.

The chain links TRBV6-1 to TRBJ2-5, with 12 bases identical to TRBD2. V lost 6 bases to trimming and J lost 2 bases; unmatched junction nucleotides: 10. CDR3 length equals 17 residues. Germline CDR1 reads MNHNS; CDR2 reads SASEGT. The CDR3 DNA sequence: TGTGCCAGCAGCCTGGGACTAGCGGGTGGTGGGCAAGAGACCCAGTACTTC. Residues: CASSLGLAGGGQETQYF.

This clonotype was observed a single time. V and J are TRBV30 and TRBJ1-5; 7 bases agree with TRBD1. This CDR3 comprises 14 residues. CDR1 and CDR2 from the germline V gene are GTSNPN and SVGIG (reference sequence). V lost 3 bases to trimming and J lost 2 bases; unmatched junction nucleotides: 4. DNA for the CDR3: TGTGCCTGGAGCCGACAGGGTGGCAATCAGCCCCAGCATTTT. Protein sequence: CAWSRQGGNQPQHF.

This chain uses TRBV19 with TRBJ2-2; 11 nucleotides line up with TRBD2. With V trimmed by 6 bases and J by 5 bases, 8 bases remained unmatched. CDR1 LNHDA and CDR2 SQIVND come from the germline V gene (reference sequence). The CDR3 runs to 16 residues. CDR3 DNA: TGTGCCAGTAGCCACAGGGCTAGCGGGAGGACCGGGGAGCTGTTTTTT. Its protein product is CASSHRASGRTGELFF.

The CDR3 region has the DNA TGTGCCAGCAGGCCCCGAGCGGCCCGCGGGGAGACCCAGTACTTC. Its protein is CASRPRAARGETQYF. The gene calls are TRBV7-9 and TRBJ2-5, with a tentative D call TRBD2 (5 bases). Germline V gene sequence: CDR1 SEHNR, CDR2 FQNEAQ (reference sequence). The CDR3 consists of 15 residues. The ends were cut back, 6 bases at V and 5 bases at J, with 19 bases in the middle.

The gene calls are TRBV18 and TRBJ1-5; weak D call: TRBD1 (5 bases). The CDR3 runs to 15 residues. Per germline, CDR1 KGHSH and CDR2 LQKENI. V was clipped by 3 bases and J by 1 base, with 10 bases between them. CDR3: CASSPPNRSNQPQHF. Here the CDR3 DNA reads TGTGCCAGCTCACCCCCGAACAGGAGCAATCAGCCCCAGCATTTT.

This clonotype was detected only once. The rearrangement uses TRBV19 and TRBJ2-7, with 7 bases that match TRBD2. Germline lookup yields CDR1 LNHDA and CDR2 SQIVND (reference sequence). This CDR3 has 13 amino acids. V dropped 5 bases and J dropped 5; count of bases not matched to a gene: 6. CDR3 amino acids: CASSPAGVDEQYF. DNA of the CDR3: TGTGCCAGTAGTCCGGCGGGGGTTGACGAGCAGTACTTC.